One sample yielded the 10 T cell receptor beta chains listed below, sequenced in a study of T cell changes during pregnancy in multiple sclerosis. Here immunoSEQ multiplex PCR was the method, and the copy in TCRdb shows in-frame clones only, minus some. Among some 140,000 clones listed, 95% to 98% were seen once. Sequences were derived from peripheral blood, sampled after pregnancy. These receptor sequences come from a female donor with multiple sclerosis, enrolled in a pregnancy study.

V gene TRBV2 combines with J gene TRBJ2-1; TRBD2 matches 14 bases. There are 15 residues in the CDR3. The germline V gene has CDR1 SNHLY and CDR2 FYNNEI. Trimming cost V 10 bases and J 4 bases; bases outside gene matches: 6. CDR3 in amino acids: CATSGLAGVYNEQFF. In nucleotides, the CDR3 is TGTGCCACCTCGGGACTAGCGGGAGTTTACAATGAGCAGTTCTTC.

J is TRBJ2-1 and V is TRBV4-1; 7 bases line up with TRBD2. CDR3 length equals 16 residues. Trimming took 4 bases from V and 0 from J; bases not matched to a gene: 6. Germline-derived CDR1 and CDR2 are MGHRA and YSYEKL. The CDR3 DNA follows: TGCGCCAGCAGCCTGCGGGAGCCCAGCTCCTACAATGAGCAGTTCTTC. Translating gives CASSLREPSSYNEQFF.

This chain uses TRBV5-4 with TRBJ2-5; tentative D call: TRBD1 (5 bases). Deletions cut 1 base from V and 1 base from J, with 14 bases between. Germline lookup yields CDR1 SGHNT and CDR2 YYREEE (reference sequence). The CDR3 spans 16 residues. CDR3 bases: TGTGCCAGCAGCTTGAGCAGGGCCTACGTCCAAGAGACCCAGTACTTC. As protein: CASSLSRAYVQETQYF.

The gene calls are TRBV5-4 and TRBJ2-1, with 8 bases aligning to TRBD1. The germline CDR1 and CDR2 sequences are SGHNT and YYREEE (reference sequence). The CDR3 is made up of 13 amino acids. V trimming: 6 bases; J trimming: 5 bases; junction bases outside the gene matches: 4. CDR3 coding DNA: TGTGCCAGCACTAGGACAGGGAACAATGAGCAGTTCTTC. Its translation is CASTRTGNNEQFF.

J is TRBJ2-3 and V is TRBV6-4; possibly TRBD2 for D (6 bases). The CDR3 consists of 13 residues. Trimming removed 5 bases from V and 0 bases from J, with 6 bases in between. Per the germline V gene, CDR1 is MRHNA and CDR2 is SNTAGT. The CDR3 DNA sequence: TGTGCCAGCAGTAGCGGGAGCACAGATACGCAGTATTTT. It translates to CASSSGSTDTQYF.

The V and J genes are TRBV7-8 and TRBJ2-3; D is perhaps TRBD2 (5 bases). The V gene lost 5 bases and the J gene lost 5 bases, with 17 bases spanning the gap. This CDR3 contains 15 residues. Germline values: CDR1 SGHVS, CDR2 FQNEAQ. The CDR3: CASSDKGMGRDTQYF. The CDR3 DNA reads TGTGCCAGCAGCGATAAAGGAATGGGGAGAGATACGCAGTATTTT.

The chain joins TRBV7-2 to TRBJ1-1, with TRBD1 as a possible D gene (6 bases). This CDR3 is 14 amino acids long. V was clipped by 5 bases and J by 4 bases, with 14 bases between them. In germline, CDR1 is SGHTA, CDR2 FQGNSA. The chain's CDR3 is CASSEGGGGTEAFF. As DNA, the CDR3 is TGTGCCAGCAGCGAAGGGGGTGGGGGCACTGAAGCTTTCTTT.

This chain connects TRBV5-3 to TRBJ2-4, with 7 positions matching TRBD1. TRBV5-3 is classed as an ORF, of uncertain function. This CDR3 has 16 amino acids. Losses at the gene ends were 2 bases for V and 5 bases for J; bases not matched to a gene: 10. The CDR3 region is CARSLLTGSDENIQYF. The CDR3 coding sequence is TGTGCCAGAAGCTTACTGACAGGGTCGGACGAAAACATTCAGTACTTC.

This chain links TRBV15 with TRBJ2-6, with D unclear. The ends were cut back, 1 base at V and 0 bases at J, with 13 bases in the middle. Germline CDR1 and CDR2: LNHNV and YYDKDF (reference sequence). This CDR3 region has 18 residues. The CDR3 region has the DNA TGTGCCACCAGCAGAGCCGAACAGCCTTACTCTGGGGCCAACGTCCTGACTTTC. It specifies CATSRAEQPYSGANVLTF.

CDR3 coding DNA: TGTGCCAGCAGTTTAATCCTAGCGGGAGGGCCCGGGGAGCTGTTTTTT. It encodes CASSLILAGGPGELFF. The chain is built from TRBV27 and TRBJ2-2; 12 nucleotides match TRBD2. V was pared by 2 bases and J by 6 bases, with 4 bases of the junction left unmatched. This CDR3 is 16 amino acids long. CDR1 and CDR2 (germline): MNHEY, SMNVEV (reference sequence).